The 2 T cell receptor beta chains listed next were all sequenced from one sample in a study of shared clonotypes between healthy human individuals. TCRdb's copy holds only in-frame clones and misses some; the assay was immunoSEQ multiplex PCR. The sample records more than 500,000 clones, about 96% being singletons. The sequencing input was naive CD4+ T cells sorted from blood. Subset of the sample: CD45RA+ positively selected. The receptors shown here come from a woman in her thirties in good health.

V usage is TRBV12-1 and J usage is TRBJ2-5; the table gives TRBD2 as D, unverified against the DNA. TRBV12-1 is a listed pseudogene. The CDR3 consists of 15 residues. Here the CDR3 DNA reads TGTGCCAGCAGCCAACGGGGGGCACCGCGGGAGACCCAGTACTTC. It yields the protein CASSQRGAPRETQYF.

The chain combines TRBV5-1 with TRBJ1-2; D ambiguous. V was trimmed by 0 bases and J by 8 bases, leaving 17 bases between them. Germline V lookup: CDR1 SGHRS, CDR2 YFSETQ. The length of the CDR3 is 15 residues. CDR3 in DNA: TGCGCCAGCAGCTTGGGGGTTAGATCGCCGGGAGGCTACACCTTC. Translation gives CASSLGVRSPGGYTF.